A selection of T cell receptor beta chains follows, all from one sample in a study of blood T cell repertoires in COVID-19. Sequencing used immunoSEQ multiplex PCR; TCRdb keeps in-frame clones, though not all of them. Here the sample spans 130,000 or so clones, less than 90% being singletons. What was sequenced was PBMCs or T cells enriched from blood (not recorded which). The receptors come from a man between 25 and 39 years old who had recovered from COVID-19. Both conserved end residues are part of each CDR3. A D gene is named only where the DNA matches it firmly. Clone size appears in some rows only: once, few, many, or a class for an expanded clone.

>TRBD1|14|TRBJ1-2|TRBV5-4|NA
CASRRQGPRWGYTF
TGTGCCAGCAGGCGACAGGGACCGAGGTGGGGCTACACCTTC
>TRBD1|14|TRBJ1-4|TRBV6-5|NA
CASRQGTTNEKLFF
TGTGCCAGCAGACAGGGGACAACTAATGAAAAACTGTTTTTT
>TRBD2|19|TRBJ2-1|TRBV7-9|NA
CASSSLAGGSLSSYNEQFF
TGTGCCAGCAGTTCTCTAGCGGGGGGGTCCCTCAGCTCCTACAATGAGCAGTTCTTC
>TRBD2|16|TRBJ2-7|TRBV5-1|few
CASSPVSGRDFYEQYF
TGCGCCAGCAGCCCGGTGAGCGGGAGGGATTTCTACGAGCAGTACTTC
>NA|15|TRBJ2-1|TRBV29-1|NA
CSVDKRTAPYNEQFF
TGCAGCGTTGATAAGAGGACAGCTCCCTACAATGAGCAGTTCTTC
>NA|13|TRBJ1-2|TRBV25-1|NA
CASSYAPGDGYTF
TGTGCCAGCAGCTACGCGCCGGGAGATGGCTACACCTTC
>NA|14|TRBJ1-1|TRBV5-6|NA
CASRADSRFTEAFF
TGTGCCAGCAGAGCGGACAGCCGCTTCACTGAAGCTTTCTTT
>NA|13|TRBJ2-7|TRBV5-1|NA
CASSSGQTYEQYF
TGCGCCAGCAGCTCCGGACAGACCTACGAGCAGTACTTC
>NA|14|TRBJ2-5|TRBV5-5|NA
CASSPTDPQETQYF
TGTGCCAGCAGCCCGACAGACCCCCAAGAGACCCAGTACTTC
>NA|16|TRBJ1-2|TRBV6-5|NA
CASSYIRTDSSNGYTF
TGTGCCAGCAGTTATATAAGGACAGACTCCTCAAATGGCTACACCTTC
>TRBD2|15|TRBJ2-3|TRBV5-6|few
CASSSGLAGKDTQYF
TGTGCCAGCAGCTCCGGACTAGCGGGGAAAGATACGCAGTATTTT
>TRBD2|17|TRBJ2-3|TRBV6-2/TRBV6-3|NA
CASSSNRLAASTDTQYF
TGTGCCAGCAGTTCCAACCGACTAGCGGCTAGCACAGATACGCAGTATTTT
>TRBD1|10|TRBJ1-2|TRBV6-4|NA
CAGQGGGYTF
TGTGCCGGACAGGGAGGTGGCTACACCTTC
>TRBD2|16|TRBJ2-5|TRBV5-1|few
CASSSALSGSQETQYF
TGCGCCAGCAGCTCGGCCCTTAGCGGGAGTCAAGAGACCCAGTACTTC
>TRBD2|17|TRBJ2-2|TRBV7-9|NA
CASSSTLSGRSTGELFF
TGTGCCAGCAGCTCTACCTTAAGCGGGAGAAGTACCGGGGAGCTGTTTTTT
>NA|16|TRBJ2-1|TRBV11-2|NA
CASEPGTKISYNEQFF
TGTGCCAGCGAGCCCGGGACAAAAATCTCCTACAATGAGCAGTTCTTC
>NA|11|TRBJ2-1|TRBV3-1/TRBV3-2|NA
CASGRGNEQFF
TGTGCCAGCGGCAGGGGCAATGAGCAGTTCTTC
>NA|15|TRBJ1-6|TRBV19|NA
CASSMRSSYNSPLHF
TGTGCCAGTAGTATGCGGAGCTCCTATAATTCACCCCTCCACTTT
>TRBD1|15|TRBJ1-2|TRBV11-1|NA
CASSSTGGTNYGYTF
TGTGCCAGCAGCTCGACAGGGGGAACTAACTATGGCTACACCTTC
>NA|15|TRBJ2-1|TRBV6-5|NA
CAGAPVPGSYNEQFF
TGTGCCGGCGCCCCGGTGCCGGGCTCCTACAATGAGCAGTTCTTC
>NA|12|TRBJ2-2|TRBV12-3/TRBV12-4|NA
CASSRGTGELFF
TGTGCCAGCAGTCGGGGAACCGGGGAGCTGTTTTTT
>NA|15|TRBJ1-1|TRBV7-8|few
CASSPPSGQNTEAFF
TGTGCCAGCAGCCCACCCTCGGGACAGAACACTGAAGCTTTCTTT
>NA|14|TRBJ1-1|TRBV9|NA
CASSVVPGLAEAFF
TGTGCCAGCAGCGTAGTCCCAGGTTTGGCTGAAGCTTTCTTT
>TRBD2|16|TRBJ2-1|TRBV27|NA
CASSLLAGASSNEQFF
TGTGCCAGCAGTTTACTAGCGGGGGCCTCGAGTAATGAGCAGTTCTTC
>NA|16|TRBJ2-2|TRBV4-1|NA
CASSIRDTSNTGELFF
TGCGCCAGCAGCATCCGGGACACTTCGAACACCGGGGAGCTGTTTTTT
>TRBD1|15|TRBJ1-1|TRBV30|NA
CAWSGRQGSPFVAFF
TGTGCCTGGAGTGGCAGACAGGGGTCGCCTTTCGTAGCTTTCTTT
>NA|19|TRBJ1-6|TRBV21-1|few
CASSKVVGGAPGRNSPLHF
TGTGCCAGCAGCAAAGTGGTGGGTGGGGCCCCCGGCAGGAATTCACCCCTCCACTTT
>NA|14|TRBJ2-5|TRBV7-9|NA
CASSPPLGQETQYF
TGTGCCAGCAGCCCGCCCCTCGGGCAAGAGACCCAGTACTTC
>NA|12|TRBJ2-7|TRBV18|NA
CASSPGDGEQYF
TGTGCCAGCTCACCGGGAGATGGCGAGCAGTACTTC
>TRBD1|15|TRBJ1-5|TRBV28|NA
CASSPQGAINQPQHF
TGTGCCAGCAGCCCACAGGGGGCGATCAATCAGCCCCAGCATTTT
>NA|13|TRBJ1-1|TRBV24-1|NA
CATSESENTEAFF
TGTGCCACCAGTGAGAGCGAGAACACTGAAGCTTTCTTT
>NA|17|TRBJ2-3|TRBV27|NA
CASSLIQSRGYADTQYF
TGTGCCAGCAGTTTAATCCAGTCCAGGGGCTATGCAGATACGCAGTATTTT
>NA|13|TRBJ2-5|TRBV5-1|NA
CASSLERQETQYF
TGCGCCAGCAGCTTGGAGAGACAAGAGACCCAGTACTTC
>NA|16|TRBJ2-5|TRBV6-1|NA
CASSEPFRLTQETQYF
TGTGCCAGCAGTGAACCTTTCAGGCTCACCCAAGAGACCCAGTACTTC
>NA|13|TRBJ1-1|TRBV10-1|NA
CASSDRDNTEAFF
TGCGCCAGCAGTGACAGGGATAACACTGAAGCTTTCTTT
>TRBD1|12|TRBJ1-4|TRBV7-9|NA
CASSETGLGLFF
TGTGCCAGCAGCGAGACAGGGTTAGGACTGTTTTTT
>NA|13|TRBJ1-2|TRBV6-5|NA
CASSSTGDYGYTF
TGTGCCAGCAGTTCCACAGGCGACTATGGCTACACCTTC
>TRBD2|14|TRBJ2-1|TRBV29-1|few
CSVEALAGYNEQFF
TGCAGCGTTGAGGCACTAGCGGGTTATAATGAGCAGTTCTTC
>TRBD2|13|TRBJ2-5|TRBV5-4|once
CASGTSGRETQYF
TGTGCCAGCGGGACTAGCGGGAGGGAGACCCAGTACTTC
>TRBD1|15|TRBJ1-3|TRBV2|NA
CASSRDRDGGNTIYF
TGTGCCAGCAGTAGGGACAGGGACGGTGGAAACACCATATATTTT
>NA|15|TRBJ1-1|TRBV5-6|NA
CASRNMVRENTEAFF
TGTGCCAGCAGGAACATGGTGAGGGAGAACACTGAAGCTTTCTTT
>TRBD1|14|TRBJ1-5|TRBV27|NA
CASSLYRGQQPQHF
TGTGCCAGCAGTTTATACAGGGGGCAACAGCCCCAGCATTTT
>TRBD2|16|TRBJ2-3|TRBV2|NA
CASSVASGYDTDTQYF
TGTGCCAGCAGTGTAGCTAGCGGGTACGACACAGATACGCAGTATTTT
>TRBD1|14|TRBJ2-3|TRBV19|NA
CASRVRGLADTQYF
TGTGCCAGTAGAGTCAGGGGGTTGGCGGATACGCAGTATTTT
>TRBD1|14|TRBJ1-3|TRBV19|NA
CASSLQGAGNTIYF
TGTGCCAGTAGCCTACAGGGGGCTGGAAACACCATATATTTT
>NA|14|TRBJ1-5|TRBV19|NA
CASSIGESGQPQHF
TGTGCCAGTAGTATCGGGGAGAGCGGTCAGCCCCAGCATTTT
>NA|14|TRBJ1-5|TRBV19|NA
CASSPQASNQPQHF
TGTGCCAGTAGTCCACAGGCGAGCAATCAGCCCCAGCATTTT
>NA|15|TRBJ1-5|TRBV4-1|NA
CASSQDTFSNQPQHF
TGCGCCAGCAGCCAAGATACTTTTAGCAATCAGCCCCAGCATTTT
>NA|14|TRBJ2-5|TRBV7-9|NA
CASSLGSGWETQYF
TGTGCCAGCAGCTTAGGATCCGGGTGGGAGACCCAGTACTTC
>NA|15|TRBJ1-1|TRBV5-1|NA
CASSFIGARETEAFF
TGCGCCAGCAGCTTTATTGGGGCCAGGGAAACTGAAGCTTTCTTT
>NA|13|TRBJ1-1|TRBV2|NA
CASKRWQGNEAFF
TGTGCCAGCAAGCGCTGGCAGGGGAATGAAGCTTTCTTT
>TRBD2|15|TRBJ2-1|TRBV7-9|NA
CASSFSSGGSNEQFF
TGTGCCAGCAGCTTCTCTAGCGGGGGGTCCAATGAGCAGTTCTTC
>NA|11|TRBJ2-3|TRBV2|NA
CASSHLDTQYF
TGTGCCAGCAGCCATTTGGATACGCAGTATTTT
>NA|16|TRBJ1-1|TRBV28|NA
CATNRGSPPGNTEAFF
TGTGCCACCAACCGGGGGAGCCCTCCGGGGAACACTGAAGCTTTCTTT
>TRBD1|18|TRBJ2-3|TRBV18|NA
CASSPNPGQQDSTDTQYF
TGTGCCAGCTCACCTAACCCGGGACAGCAAGATAGCACAGATACGCAGTATTTT
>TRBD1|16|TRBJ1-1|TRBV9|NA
CASSVARDRGDTEAFF
TGTGCCAGCAGCGTAGCTCGGGACAGGGGAGACACTGAAGCTTTCTTT
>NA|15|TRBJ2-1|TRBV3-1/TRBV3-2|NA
CASSPASAMGGEQFF
TGTGCCAGCAGCCCCGCTTCCGCTATGGGAGGTGAGCAGTTCTTC
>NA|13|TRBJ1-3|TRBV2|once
CASSEVAGNTIYF
TGTGCCAGCAGTGAAGTAGCGGGAAACACCATATATTTT
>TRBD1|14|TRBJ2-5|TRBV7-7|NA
CASVPGTGQETQYF
TGTGCTAGCGTCCCCGGGACAGGACAAGAGACCCAGTACTTC